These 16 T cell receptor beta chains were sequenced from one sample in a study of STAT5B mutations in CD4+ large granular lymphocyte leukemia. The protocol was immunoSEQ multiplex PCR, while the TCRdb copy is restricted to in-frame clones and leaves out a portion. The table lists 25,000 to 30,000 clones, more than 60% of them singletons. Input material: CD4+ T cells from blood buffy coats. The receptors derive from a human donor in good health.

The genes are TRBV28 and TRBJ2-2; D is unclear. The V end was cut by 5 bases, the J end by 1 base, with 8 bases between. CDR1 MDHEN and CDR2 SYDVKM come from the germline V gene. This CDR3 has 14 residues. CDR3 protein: CASSGYRNTGELFF. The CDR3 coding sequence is TGTGCCAGCAGTGGGTACAGGAACACCGGGGAGCTGTTTTTT.

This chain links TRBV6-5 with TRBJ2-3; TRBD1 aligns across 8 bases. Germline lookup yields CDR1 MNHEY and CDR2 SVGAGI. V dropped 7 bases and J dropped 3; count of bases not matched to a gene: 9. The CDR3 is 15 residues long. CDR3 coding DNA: TGTGCCAGCACTTATACTTACAGGGGGACAGATACGCAGTATTTT. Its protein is CASTYTYRGTDTQYF.

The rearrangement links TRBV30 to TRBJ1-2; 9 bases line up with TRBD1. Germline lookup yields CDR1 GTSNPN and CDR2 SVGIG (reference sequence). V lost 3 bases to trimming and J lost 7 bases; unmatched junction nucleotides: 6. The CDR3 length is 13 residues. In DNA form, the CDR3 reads TGTGCCTGGAGGGCCGGACAGGGGAGTGGCTACACCTTC. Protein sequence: CAWRAGQGSGYTF.

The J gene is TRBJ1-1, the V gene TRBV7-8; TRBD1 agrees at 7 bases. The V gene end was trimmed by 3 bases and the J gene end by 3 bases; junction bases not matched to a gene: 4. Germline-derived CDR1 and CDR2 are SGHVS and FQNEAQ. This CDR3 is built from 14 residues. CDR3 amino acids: CASSFEGAYTEAFF. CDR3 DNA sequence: TGTGCCAGCAGCTTCGAGGGGGCGTACACTGAAGCTTTCTTT.

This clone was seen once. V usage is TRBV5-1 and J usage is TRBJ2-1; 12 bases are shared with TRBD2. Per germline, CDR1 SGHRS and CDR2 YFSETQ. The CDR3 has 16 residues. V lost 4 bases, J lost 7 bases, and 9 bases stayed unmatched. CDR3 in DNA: TGCGCCAGCAGCATCAAACTAGCGGGGGGCCCGAATGAGCAGTTCTTC. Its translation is CASSIKLAGGPNEQFF.

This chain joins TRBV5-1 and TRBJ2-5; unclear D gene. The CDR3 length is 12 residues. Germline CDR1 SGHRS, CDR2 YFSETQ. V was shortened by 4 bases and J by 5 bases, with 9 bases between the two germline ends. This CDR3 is CASSMTPETQYF. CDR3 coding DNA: TGCGCCAGCAGCATGACACCTGAGACCCAGTACTTC.

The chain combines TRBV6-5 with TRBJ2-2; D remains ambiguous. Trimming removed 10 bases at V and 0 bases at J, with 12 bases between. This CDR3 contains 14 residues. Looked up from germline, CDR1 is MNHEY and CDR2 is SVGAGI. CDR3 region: CATLPRPNTGELFF. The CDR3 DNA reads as TGTGCCACCCTGCCGAGGCCGAACACCGGGGAGCTGTTTTTT.

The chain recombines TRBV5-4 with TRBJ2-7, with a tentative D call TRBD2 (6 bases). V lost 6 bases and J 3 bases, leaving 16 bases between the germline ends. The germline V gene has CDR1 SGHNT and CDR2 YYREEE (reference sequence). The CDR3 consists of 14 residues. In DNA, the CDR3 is TGTGCCAGCACCAGACTAGAGAGAGACTACGAGCAGTACTTC. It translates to CASTRLERDYEQYF.

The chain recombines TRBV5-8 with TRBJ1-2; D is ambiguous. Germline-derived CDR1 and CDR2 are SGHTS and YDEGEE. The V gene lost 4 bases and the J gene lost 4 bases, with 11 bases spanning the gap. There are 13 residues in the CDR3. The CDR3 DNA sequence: TGTGCCAGCAGCCGACCATTTATCTATGGCTACACCTTC. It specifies CASSRPFIYGYTF.

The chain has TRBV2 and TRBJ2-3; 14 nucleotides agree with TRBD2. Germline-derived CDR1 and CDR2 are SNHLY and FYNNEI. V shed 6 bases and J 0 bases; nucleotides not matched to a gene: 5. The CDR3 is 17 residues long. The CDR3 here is CASRGTSGGPSTDTQYF. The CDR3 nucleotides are TGTGCCAGCAGGGGGACTAGCGGGGGACCTAGCACAGATACGCAGTATTTT.

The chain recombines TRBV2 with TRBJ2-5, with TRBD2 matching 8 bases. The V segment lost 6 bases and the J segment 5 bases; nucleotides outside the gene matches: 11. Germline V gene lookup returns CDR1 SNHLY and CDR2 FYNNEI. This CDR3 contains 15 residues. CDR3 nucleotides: TGTGCCAGCAGGACCGGGGGGGCAGGCGTGGAGACCCAGTACTTC. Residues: CASRTGGAGVETQYF.

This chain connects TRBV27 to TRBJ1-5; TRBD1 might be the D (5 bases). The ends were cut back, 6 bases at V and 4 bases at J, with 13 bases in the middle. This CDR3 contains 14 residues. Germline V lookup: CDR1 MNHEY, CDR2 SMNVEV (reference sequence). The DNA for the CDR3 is TGTGCCAGCAGACTCGGGGGAATGAATCAGCCCCAGCATTTT. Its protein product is CASRLGGMNQPQHF.

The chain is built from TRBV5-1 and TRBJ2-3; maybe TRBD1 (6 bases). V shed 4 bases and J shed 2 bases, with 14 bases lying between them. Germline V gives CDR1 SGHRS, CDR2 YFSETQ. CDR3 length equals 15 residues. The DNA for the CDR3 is TGCGCCAGCAGCCTGGGGACACACCCCACAGATACGCAGTATTTT. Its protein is CASSLGTHPTDTQYF.

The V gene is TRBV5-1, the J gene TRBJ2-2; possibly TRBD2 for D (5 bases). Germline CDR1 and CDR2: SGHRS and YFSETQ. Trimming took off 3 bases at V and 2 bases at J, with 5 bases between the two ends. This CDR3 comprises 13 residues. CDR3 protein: CASSSGNTGELFF. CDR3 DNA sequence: TGCGCCAGCAGCTCGGGAAACACCGGGGAGCTGTTTTTT.

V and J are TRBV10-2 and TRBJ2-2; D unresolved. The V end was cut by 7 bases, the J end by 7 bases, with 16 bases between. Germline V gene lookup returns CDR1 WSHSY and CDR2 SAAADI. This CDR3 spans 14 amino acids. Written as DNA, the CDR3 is TGCGCCAGCACCCGTTCACTTGGAGTCGGGGAGCTGTTTTTT. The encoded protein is CASTRSLGVGELFF.

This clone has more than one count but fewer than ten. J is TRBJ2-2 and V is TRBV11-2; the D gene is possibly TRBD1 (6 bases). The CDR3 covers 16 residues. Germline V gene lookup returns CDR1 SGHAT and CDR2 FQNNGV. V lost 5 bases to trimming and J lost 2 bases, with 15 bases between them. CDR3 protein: CASSVLGTPNTGELFF. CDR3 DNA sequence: TGTGCCAGCAGCGTGCTCGGGACACCCAACACCGGGGAGCTGTTTTTT.